This T cell receptor (beta chain) was profiled in a study of T cells after somatic rescue of genetic block. Trimming took off 0 bases at V and 7 bases at J, with 9 bases between the two ends. The CDR3 is 13 amino acids. The germline V gene has CDR1 MGHRA and CDR2 YSYEKL. The data were produced by immunoSEQ multiplex PCR, yet TCRdb's version contains in-frame clones alone and is incomplete. The data contain some 74,000 clones, approximately 91% of them singletons. The clonotype comes from a young man. Sample: peripheral blood mononuclear cells (PBMCs). The rearrangement joins TRBV4-1 to TRBJ2-5, with D unclear. The CDR3 nucleotides are TGCGCCAGCAGCCAAGATCGGCGTTGGACCCAGTACTTC. It encodes CASSQDRRWTQYF.